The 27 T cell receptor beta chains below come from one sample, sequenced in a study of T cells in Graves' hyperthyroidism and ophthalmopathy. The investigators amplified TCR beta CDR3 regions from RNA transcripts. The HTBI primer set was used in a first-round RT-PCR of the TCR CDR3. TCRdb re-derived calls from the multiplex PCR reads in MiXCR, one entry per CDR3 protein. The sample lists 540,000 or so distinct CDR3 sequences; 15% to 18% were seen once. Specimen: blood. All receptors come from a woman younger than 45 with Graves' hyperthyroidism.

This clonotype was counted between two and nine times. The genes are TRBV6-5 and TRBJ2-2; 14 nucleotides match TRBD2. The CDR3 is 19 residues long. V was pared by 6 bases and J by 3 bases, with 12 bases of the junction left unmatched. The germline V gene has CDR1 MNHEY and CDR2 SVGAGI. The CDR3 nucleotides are TGTGCCAGCAGCTACCAGGGACTAGCGGGAGCCCCGTACACCGGGGAGCTGTTTTTT. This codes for CASSYQGLAGAPYTGELFF.

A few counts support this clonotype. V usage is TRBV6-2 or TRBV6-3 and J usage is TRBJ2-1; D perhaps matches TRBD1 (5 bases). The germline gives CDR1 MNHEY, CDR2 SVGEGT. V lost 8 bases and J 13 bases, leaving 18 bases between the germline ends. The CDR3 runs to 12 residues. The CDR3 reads CASAGDLGVQFF. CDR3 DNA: TGTGCCAGCGCTGGCGATCTAGGGGTCCAGTTCTTC.

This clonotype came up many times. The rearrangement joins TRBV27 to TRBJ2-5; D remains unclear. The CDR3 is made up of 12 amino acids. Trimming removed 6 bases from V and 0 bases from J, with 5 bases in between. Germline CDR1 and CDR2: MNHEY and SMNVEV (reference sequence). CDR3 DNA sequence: TGTGCCAGCAGAACCAACCAAGAGACCCAGTACTTC. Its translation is CASRTNQETQYF.

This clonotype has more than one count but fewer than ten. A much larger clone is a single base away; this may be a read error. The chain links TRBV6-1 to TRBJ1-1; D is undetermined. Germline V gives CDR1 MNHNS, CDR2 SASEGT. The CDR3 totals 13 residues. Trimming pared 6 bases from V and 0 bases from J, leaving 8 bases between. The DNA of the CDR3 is TGTGCCAGCAGGTTCGGGGTGAACACTGAAGCTTTCTTT. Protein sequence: CASRFGVNTEAFF.

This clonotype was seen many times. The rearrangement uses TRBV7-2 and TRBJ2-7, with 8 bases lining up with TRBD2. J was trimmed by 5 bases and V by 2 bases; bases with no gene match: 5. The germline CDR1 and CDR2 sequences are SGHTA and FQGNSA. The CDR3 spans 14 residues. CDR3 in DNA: TGTGCCAGCAGCTTACAGCGGGAGATGAACGAGCAGTACTTC. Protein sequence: CASSLQREMNEQYF.

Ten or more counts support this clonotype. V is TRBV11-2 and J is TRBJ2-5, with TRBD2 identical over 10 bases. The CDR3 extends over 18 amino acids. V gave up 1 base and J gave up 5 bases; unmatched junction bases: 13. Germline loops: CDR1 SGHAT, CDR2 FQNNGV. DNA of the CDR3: TGTGCCAGCAGCTTAGGGAGGGACCTAGCGGGAGTTTCGGAGACCCAGTACTTC. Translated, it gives CASSLGRDLAGVSETQYF.

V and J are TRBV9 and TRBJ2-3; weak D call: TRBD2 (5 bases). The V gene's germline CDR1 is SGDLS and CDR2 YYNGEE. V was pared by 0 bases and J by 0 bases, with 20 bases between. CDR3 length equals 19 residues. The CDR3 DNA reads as TGTGCCAGCAGCGTAGGCTTCGTCGGGAACTTGCATAGCACAGATACGCAGTATTTT. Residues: CASSVGFVGNLHSTDTQYF.

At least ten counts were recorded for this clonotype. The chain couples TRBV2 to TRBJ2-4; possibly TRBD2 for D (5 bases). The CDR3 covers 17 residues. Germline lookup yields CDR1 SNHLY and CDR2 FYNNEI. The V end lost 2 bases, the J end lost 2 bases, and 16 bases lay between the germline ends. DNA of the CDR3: TGTGCCAGCAGTGAAAATCCTAGGAGGTGGCCCAAAAACATTCAGTACTTC. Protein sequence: CASSENPRRWPKNIQYF.

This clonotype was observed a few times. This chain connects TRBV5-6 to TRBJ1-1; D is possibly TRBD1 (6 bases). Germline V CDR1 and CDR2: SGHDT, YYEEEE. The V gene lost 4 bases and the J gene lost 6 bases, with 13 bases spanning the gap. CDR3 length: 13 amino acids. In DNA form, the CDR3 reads TGTGCCAGCAGCCGTCGGGGGGCAGCTGAAGCTTTCTTT. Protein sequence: CASSRRGAAEAFF. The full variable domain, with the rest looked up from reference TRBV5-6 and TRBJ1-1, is DAGVTQSPTHLIKTRGQQVTLRCSPKSGHDTVSWYQQALGQGPQFIFQYYEEEERQRGNFPDRFSGHQFPNYSSELNVNALLLGDSALYLCASSRRGAAEAFFGQGTRLTVV.

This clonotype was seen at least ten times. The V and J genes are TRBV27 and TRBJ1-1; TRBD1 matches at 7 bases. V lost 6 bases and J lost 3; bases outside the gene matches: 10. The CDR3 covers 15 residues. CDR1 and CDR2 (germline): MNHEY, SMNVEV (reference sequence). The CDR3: CASRVLKGADTEAFF. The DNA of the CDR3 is TGTGCCAGCAGGGTGTTAAAGGGGGCGGACACTGAAGCTTTCTTT.

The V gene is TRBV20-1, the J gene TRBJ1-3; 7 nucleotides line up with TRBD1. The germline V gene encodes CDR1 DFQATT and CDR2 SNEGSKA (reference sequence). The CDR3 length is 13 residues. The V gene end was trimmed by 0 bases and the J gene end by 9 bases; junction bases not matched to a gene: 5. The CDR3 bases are TGCAGTGCTAGAGAGGCCCCAGGGGGCACCATATATTTT. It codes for CSAREAPGGTIYF.

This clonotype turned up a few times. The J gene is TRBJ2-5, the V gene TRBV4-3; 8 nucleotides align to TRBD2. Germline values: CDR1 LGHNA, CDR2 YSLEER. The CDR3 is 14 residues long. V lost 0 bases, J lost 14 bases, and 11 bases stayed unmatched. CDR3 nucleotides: TGCGCCAGCAGCCAAGAGGGAACGGGAGGGCCCTCATACTTC. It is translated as CASSQEGTGGPSYF.

The CDR3 loop is CASSLGTVNGIQYF. In nucleotides, the CDR3 is TGCGCCAGCAGCTTGGGGACAGTCAACGGCATTCAGTACTTC. This sequence joins TRBV5-1 and TRBJ2-4, with D maybe TRBD1 (6 bases). The V end lost 0 bases, the J end lost 9 bases, and 13 bases lay between the germline ends. The germline gives CDR1 SGHRS, CDR2 YFSETQ. This CDR3 region has 14 residues.

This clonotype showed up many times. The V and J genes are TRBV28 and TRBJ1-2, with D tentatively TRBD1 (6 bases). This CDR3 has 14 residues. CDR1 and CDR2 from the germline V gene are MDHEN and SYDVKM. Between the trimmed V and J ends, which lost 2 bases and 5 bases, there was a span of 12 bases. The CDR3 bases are TGTGCCAGCAGTTTACCACACAGGGATTATGGCTACACCTTC. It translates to CASSLPHRDYGYTF.

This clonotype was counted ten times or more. The CDR3 DNA follows: TGCAGTGCTAGGGCAGCGGGAGAGGCCTACAATGAGCAGTTCTTC. Its protein is CSARAAGEAYNEQFF. This chain uses TRBV20-1 with TRBJ2-1; 8 positions match TRBD2. With 3 bases clipped from V and 2 bases from J, the junction kept 6 bases outside the gene matches. The CDR3 totals 15 residues. From germline, CDR1 is DFQATT and CDR2 SNEGSKA (reference sequence).

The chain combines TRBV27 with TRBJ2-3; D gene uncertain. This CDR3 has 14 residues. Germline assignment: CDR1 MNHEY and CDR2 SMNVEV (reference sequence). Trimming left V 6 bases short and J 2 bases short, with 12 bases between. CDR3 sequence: CASSLLVPTDTQYF. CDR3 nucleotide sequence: TGTGCCAGCAGCTTACTCGTCCCCACAGATACGCAGTATTTT.

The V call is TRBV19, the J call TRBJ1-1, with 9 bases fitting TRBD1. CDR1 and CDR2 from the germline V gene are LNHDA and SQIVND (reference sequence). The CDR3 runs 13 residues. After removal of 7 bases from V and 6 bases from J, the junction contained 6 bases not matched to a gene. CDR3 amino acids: CASKDRGIPEAFF. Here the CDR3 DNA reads TGTGCCAGTAAGGACAGGGGAATCCCTGAAGCTTTCTTT.

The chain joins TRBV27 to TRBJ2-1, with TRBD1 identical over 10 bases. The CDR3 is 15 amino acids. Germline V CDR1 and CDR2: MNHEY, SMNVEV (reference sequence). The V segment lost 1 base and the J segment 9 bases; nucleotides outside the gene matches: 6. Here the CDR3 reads CASSLYGTGVGEQFF. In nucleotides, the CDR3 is TGTGCCAGCAGTTTATATGGGACAGGGGTTGGTGAGCAGTTCTTC.

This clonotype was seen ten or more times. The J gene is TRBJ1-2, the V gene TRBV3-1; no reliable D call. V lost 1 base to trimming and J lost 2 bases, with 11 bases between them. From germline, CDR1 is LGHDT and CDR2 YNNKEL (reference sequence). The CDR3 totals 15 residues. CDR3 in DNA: TGTGCCAGCAGCCAAGCCTACCCGACAAACTATGGCTACACCTTC. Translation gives CASSQAYPTNYGYTF.

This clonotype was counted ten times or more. In DNA, the CDR3 is TGTGCCAGCAAGGGGAGCAATCAGCCCCAGCATTTT. This gives the protein CASKGSNQPQHF. V usage is TRBV28 and J usage is TRBJ1-5; weak D call: TRBD1 (5 bases). The V end was cut by 7 bases, the J end by 1 base, with 5 bases between. Germline V gene sequence: CDR1 MDHEN, CDR2 SYDVKM. The CDR3 totals 12 residues.

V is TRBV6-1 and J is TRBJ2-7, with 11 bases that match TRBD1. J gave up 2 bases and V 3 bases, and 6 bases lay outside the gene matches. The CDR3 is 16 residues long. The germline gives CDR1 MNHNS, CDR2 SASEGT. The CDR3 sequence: CASSEEGQGVPYEQYF. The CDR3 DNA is TGTGCCAGCAGTGAGGAGGGACAGGGGGTACCCTACGAGCAGTACTTC.

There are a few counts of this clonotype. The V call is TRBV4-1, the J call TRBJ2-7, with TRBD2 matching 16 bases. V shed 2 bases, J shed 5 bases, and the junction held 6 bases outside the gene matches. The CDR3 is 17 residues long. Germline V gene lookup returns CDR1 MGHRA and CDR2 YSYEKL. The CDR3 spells CASSQNPGLAGGNEQYF. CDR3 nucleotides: TGCGCCAGCAGCCAAAACCCGGGACTAGCGGGAGGGAACGAGCAGTACTTC.

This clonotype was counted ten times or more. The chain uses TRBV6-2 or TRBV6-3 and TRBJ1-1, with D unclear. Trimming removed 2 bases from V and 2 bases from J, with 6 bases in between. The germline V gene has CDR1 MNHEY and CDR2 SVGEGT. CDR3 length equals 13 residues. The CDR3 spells CASSYTANTEAFF. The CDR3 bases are TGTGCCAGCAGTTACACCGCAAACACTGAAGCTTTCTTT.

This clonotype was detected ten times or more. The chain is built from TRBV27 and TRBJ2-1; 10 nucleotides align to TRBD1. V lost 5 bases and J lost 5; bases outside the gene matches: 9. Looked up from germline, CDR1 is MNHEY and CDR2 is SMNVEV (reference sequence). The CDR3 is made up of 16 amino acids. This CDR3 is CASSPYRGTGDNEQFF. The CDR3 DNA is TGTGCCAGCAGTCCGTACCGCGGGACAGGGGACAATGAGCAGTTCTTC.

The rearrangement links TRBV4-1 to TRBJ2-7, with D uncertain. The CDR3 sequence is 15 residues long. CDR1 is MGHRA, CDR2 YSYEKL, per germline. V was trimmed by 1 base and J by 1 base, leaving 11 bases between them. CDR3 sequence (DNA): TGCGCCAGCAGCCAAGGGCAGAGTCCTTCCTACGAGCAGTACTTC. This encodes CASSQGQSPSYEQYF.

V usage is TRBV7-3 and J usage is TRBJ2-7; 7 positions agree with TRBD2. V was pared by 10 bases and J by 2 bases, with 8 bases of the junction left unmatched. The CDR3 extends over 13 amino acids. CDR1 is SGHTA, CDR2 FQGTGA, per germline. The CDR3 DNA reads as TGTGCCATCGCGGGGAGGGGAACCTACGAGCAGTACTTC. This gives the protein CAIAGRGTYEQYF. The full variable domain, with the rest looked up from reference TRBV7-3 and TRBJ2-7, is GAGVSQTPSNKVTEKGKYVELRCDPISGHTALYWYRQSLGQGPEFLIYFQGTGAADDSGLPNDRFFAVRPEGSVSTLKIQRTERGDSAVYLCAIAGRGTYEQYFGPGTRLTVT.

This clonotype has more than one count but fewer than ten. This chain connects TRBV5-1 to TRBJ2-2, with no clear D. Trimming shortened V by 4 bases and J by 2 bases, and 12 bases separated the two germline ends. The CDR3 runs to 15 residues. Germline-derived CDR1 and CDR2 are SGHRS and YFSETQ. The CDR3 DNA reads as TGCGCCAGCAGCGCCTTGGGCCCTAACACCGGGGAGCTGTTTTTT. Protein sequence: CASSALGPNTGELFF.